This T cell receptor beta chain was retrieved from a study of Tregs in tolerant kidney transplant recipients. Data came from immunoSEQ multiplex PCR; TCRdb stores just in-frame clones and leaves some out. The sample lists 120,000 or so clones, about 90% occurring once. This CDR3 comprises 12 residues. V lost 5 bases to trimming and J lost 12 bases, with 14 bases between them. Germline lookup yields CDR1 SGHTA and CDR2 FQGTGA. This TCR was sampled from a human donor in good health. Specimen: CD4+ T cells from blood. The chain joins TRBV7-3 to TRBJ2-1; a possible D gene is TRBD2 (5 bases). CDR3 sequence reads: CASSPPEGAQFF. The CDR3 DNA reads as TGTGCCAGCAGCCCACCTGAGGGAGCGCAGTTCTTC.